These 30 T cell receptor beta chains share one sample of origin, sequenced in a study of cytomegalovirus exposure and HLA in healthy donors. The PCR made use of 60 Vbeta and 13 Jbeta primers. Data came from immunoSEQ multiplex PCR; TCRdb stores just in-frame clones and leaves some out. The table includes 90,000 or so clones, 55% to 85% detected once. Sample: PBMCs. The receptors derive from a woman aged 18-29 years in good health and CMV-seropositive.

This chain uses TRBV15 with TRBJ2-3; 8 bases fit TRBD2. CDR3 size: 16 residues. The trim removed 1 base at V and 5 bases at J, leaving 8 bases unmatched. Germline V CDR1 and CDR2: LNHNV, YYDKDF (reference sequence). The CDR3 DNA is TGTGCCACCAGCAGAGCAGCCGGTAGCGGGATAGATACGCAGTATTTT. This encodes CATSRAAGSGIDTQYF.

The rearrangement links TRBV9 to TRBJ2-6; 9 bases map to TRBD1. The CDR3 length is 17 residues. V shed 3 bases, J shed 2 bases, and the junction held 6 bases outside the gene matches. Germline V lookup: CDR1 SGDLS, CDR2 YYNGEE. The CDR3 DNA reads TGTGCCAGCAGCGATGGGGACAGGGCCGCTGGGGCCAACGTCCTGACTTTC. As protein: CASSDGDRAAGANVLTF.

The chain carries TRBV2 and TRBJ2-7, with 13 bases identical to TRBD2. Germline CDR1 and CDR2: SNHLY and FYNNEI. The CDR3 extends over 14 amino acids. Germline trimming cut 8 bases from V and 5 bases from J; bases unmatched to any gene: 6. CDR3 DNA: TGTGCCAGCCGGGGGGGACTAGCGGGAAACGAGCAGTACTTC. Residues: CASRGGLAGNEQYF. Full variable domain (rest looked up from reference TRBV2 and TRBJ2-7): EPEVTQTPSHQVTQMGQEVILRCVPISNHLYFYWYRQILGQKVEFLVSFYNNEISEKSEIFDDQFSVERPDGSNFTLKIRSTKLEDSAMYFCASRGGLAGNEQYFGPGTRLTVT.

The rearrangement uses TRBV6-6 and TRBJ2-1, with 9 bases matching TRBD2. Germline-derived CDR1 and CDR2 are MNHNY and SVGAGI (reference sequence). The length of the CDR3 is 16 residues. Trimming cost V 0 bases and J 7 bases; bases outside gene matches: 7. CDR3 region: CASSYSGTSIGNEQFF. As DNA, the CDR3 is TGTGCCAGCAGTTACTCTGGGACTAGCATAGGAAATGAGCAGTTCTTC.

The rearrangement links TRBV5-1 to TRBJ1-2; 8 bases line up with TRBD1. The CDR3 contains 15 residues. Trimming took 0 bases from V and 4 from J; bases not matched to a gene: 5. Germline loops: CDR1 SGHRS, CDR2 YFSETQ. The DNA of the CDR3 is TGCGCCAGCAGCTTGGAAGGGACAGGAGTCTATGGCTACACCTTC. This translates into CASSLEGTGVYGYTF.

The chain is built from TRBV10-3 and TRBJ1-1, with D maybe TRBD1 (6 bases). The CDR3 extends over 13 amino acids. Germline lookup yields CDR1 ENHRY and CDR2 SYGVKD. With 8 bases removed from V and 1 base from J, the gap between germline ends came to 11 bases. CDR3 DNA sequence: TGTGCCATCCAGGACAGAGGGAACACTGAAGCTTTCTTT. Translating gives CAIQDRGNTEAFF.

The chain couples TRBV6-5 to TRBJ2-2; D remains ambiguous. The V end was cut by 5 bases, the J end by 4 bases, with 11 bases between. Germline loops: CDR1 MNHEY, CDR2 SVGAGI. This CDR3 is built from 14 residues. CDR3: CASSPVAGTGELFF. The DNA of the CDR3 is TGTGCCAGCAGTCCCGTTGCAGGCACCGGGGAGCTGTTTTTT.

V usage is TRBV5-6 and J usage is TRBJ1-5; TRBD1 aligns across 7 bases. The V gene's germline CDR1 is SGHDT and CDR2 YYEEEE. This CDR3 contains 19 residues. Trimming cost V 1 base and J 0 bases; bases outside gene matches: 13. The CDR3: CASSLRADRLSVSNQPQHF. CDR3 coding DNA: TGTGCCAGCAGCTTGCGGGCGGACAGGTTATCCGTTAGCAATCAGCCCCAGCATTTT. Combining the CDR3 with reference TRBV5-6 and TRBJ1-5 gives the whole variable domain DAGVTQSPTHLIKTRGQQVTLRCSPKSGHDTVSWYQQALGQGPQFIFQYYEEEERQRGNFPDRFSGHQFPNYSSELNVNALLLGDSALYLCASSLRADRLSVSNQPQHFGDGTRLSIL.

This rearrangement joins TRBV4-1 to TRBJ1-5; D is uncertain. CDR3 size: 13 residues. The V end was cut by 4 bases, the J end by 5 bases, with 9 bases between. Germline loops: CDR1 MGHRA, CDR2 YSYEKL. CDR3 sequence: CASSPEVYQPQHF. CDR3 coding DNA: TGCGCCAGCAGCCCTGAGGTATATCAGCCCCAGCATTTT.

The chain uses TRBV19 and TRBJ1-6, with 8 nucleotides matching TRBD1. This CDR3 has 16 residues. V was clipped by 4 bases and J by 8 bases; unmatched bases: 10. Germline V gene lookup returns CDR1 LNHDA and CDR2 SQIVND (reference sequence). CDR3 in amino acids: CASSRGVGTGDSPLHF. CDR3 coding DNA: TGTGCCAGTAGTAGAGGGGTTGGGACAGGAGATTCACCCCTCCACTTT.

This chain joins TRBV9 and TRBJ2-1; 8 bases align to TRBD2. Germline CDR1 reads SGDLS; CDR2 reads YYNGEE. This CDR3 has 18 amino acids. The J segment lost 0 bases and the V segment lost 0 bases, leaving 8 bases of the junction unmatched. For the CDR3, the DNA is TGTGCCAGCAGCGTAGGTAGCGGGGTACAAAGCTCCTACAATGAGCAGTTCTTC. It translates to CASSVGSGVQSSYNEQFF.

This clone has more than one count but fewer than ten. The chain joins TRBV6-4 to TRBJ2-3; no clear D. Per germline, CDR1 MRHNA and CDR2 SNTAGT. Trimming removed 0 bases from V and 6 bases from J, with 7 bases in between. The CDR3 totals 13 residues. For the CDR3, the DNA is TGTGCCAGCAGTGACTCGAGTATGGATACGCAGTATTTT. Protein product: CASSDSSMDTQYF.

The chain combines TRBV19 with TRBJ2-7; 7 nucleotides agree with TRBD1. The CDR3 has 15 amino acids. Germline CDR1 is LNHDA and CDR2 is SQIVND (reference sequence). Trimming at V came to 5 bases and at J to 0 bases, leaving 7 bases not matched to a gene. The CDR3 DNA reads TGTGCCAGTAGTGAGACATGGGACAGCTCCTACGAGCAGTACTTC. Protein sequence: CASSETWDSSYEQYF.

The chain carries TRBV6-4 and TRBJ2-1; 12 bases fit TRBD2. Losses at the gene ends were 6 bases for V and 5 bases for J; bases not matched to a gene: 5. Germline CDR1 is MRHNA and CDR2 is SNTAGT. The CDR3 covers 15 residues. The CDR3 DNA follows: TGTGCCAGCAGCATACTAGCGGGGGGCCACAATGAGCAGTTCTTC. This sequence encodes CASSILAGGHNEQFF.

The V and J genes are TRBV6-5 and TRBJ1-1; a weak D match, TRBD1 (5 bases). The V gene's germline CDR1 is MNHEY and CDR2 SVGAGI. The V end lost 6 bases, the J end lost 2 bases, and 10 bases lay between the germline ends. This CDR3 is built from 13 residues. The CDR3 bases are TGTGCCAGCAGCGACAGCCTTAACACTGAAGCTTTCTTT. Translating gives CASSDSLNTEAFF.

As to this clone: The same CDR3 also results from other DNA sequences found in this sample. The rearrangement links TRBV7-8 to TRBJ2-7, with 9 bases fitting TRBD1. Trimming cost V 4 bases and J 2 bases; bases outside gene matches: 9. The CDR3 runs to 16 residues. CDR1 is SGHVS and CDR2 is FQNEAQ in the germline V gene. The CDR3 coding sequence is TGTGCCAGCAGCTCTACCACCGGGACAGGGACCTACGAGCAGTACTTC. Translated, it gives CASSSTTGTGTYEQYF.

V and J are TRBV4-1 and TRBJ2-5, with TRBD2 identical over 9 bases. The junction had 8 bases not matched to a gene; V was cut back by 5 bases and J by 1 base. CDR3 size: 16 residues. CDR1 MGHRA and CDR2 YSYEKL come from the germline V gene. The CDR3 spells CASSSGLAPLQETQYF. The CDR3 DNA is TGCGCCAGCAGCTCCGGACTAGCGCCTCTCCAAGAGACCCAGTACTTC.

The chain carries TRBV5-6 and TRBJ1-3; 7 nucleotides line up with TRBD1. V lost 3 bases, J lost 4 bases, and 7 bases stayed unmatched. Germline lookup yields CDR1 SGHDT and CDR2 YYEEEE. This CDR3 is built from 15 residues. CDR3 residues: CASSSPTGLGNTIYF. CDR3 sequence (DNA): TGTGCCAGCAGCTCGCCGACAGGGTTAGGAAACACCATATATTTT.

This clone was observed a single time. This clone may be a read error of a much larger clone one base away. The genes are TRBV10-3 and TRBJ2-1, with TRBD2 matching over 11 bases. The CDR3 is made up of 15 amino acids. With 3 bases clipped from V and 2 bases from J, the junction kept 0 bases outside the gene matches. Germline CDR1 ENHRY, CDR2 SYGVKD. DNA for the CDR3: TGTGCCATCAGTGATAGCGGGGGGGCCTACAATGAGCAGTTCTTC. Translating it yields CAISDSGGAYNEQFF.

Details on this clone: The sample contains more than one DNA sequence encoding this CDR3. The chain couples TRBV7-2 to TRBJ2-7; no firm D call. Germline V gene data show CDR1 as SGHTA and CDR2 as FQGNSA. The ends were cut back, 5 bases at V and 3 bases at J, with 5 bases in the middle. CDR3 length: 11 residues. The DNA of the CDR3 is TGTGCCAGCAGCCCCGGCTACGAGCAGTACTTC. Its protein product is CASSPGYEQYF.

The J gene is TRBJ2-7, the V gene TRBV5-1; TRBD1 is a possible D gene (6 bases). The CDR3 is 14 residues long. Trimming stripped 0 bases from V and 2 bases from J, with 9 bases between. Germline V CDR1 and CDR2: SGHRS, YFSETQ. Written as DNA, the CDR3 is TGCGCCAGCAGCTTGGAGGGGACACCCTACGAGCAGTACTTC. As protein: CASSLEGTPYEQYF.

The V gene is TRBV11-1, the J gene TRBJ2-7, with a weak D call TRBD1 (6 bases). In germline, CDR1 is SGHAT, CDR2 FQDESV (reference sequence). V lost 5 bases and J lost 4, with 12 bases in between. The CDR3 is 13 residues long. As DNA, the CDR3 is TGTGCCAGCAGCAAAATCAGGGGTTACGAGCAGTACTTC. It translates to CASSKIRGYEQYF.

The rearrangement links TRBV2 to TRBJ2-7; 9 bases line up with TRBD1. The V and J ends lost 5 bases and 7 bases, in that order; junction bases with no gene match: 3. Germline CDR1 reads SNHLY; CDR2 reads FYNNEI. CDR3 length: 12 amino acids. The CDR3 protein is CASSWTGVEQYF. CDR3 bases: TGTGCCAGCAGTTGGACAGGGGTGGAGCAGTACTTC.

The chain uses TRBV30 and TRBJ2-2, with D possibly being TRBD2 (6 bases). The V end lost 0 bases, the J end lost 0 bases, and 11 bases lay between the germline ends. CDR3 size: 16 residues. The germline V gene encodes CDR1 GTSNPN and CDR2 SVGIG (reference sequence). The CDR3 loop is CAWSVLGLANTGELFF. CDR3 nucleotides: TGTGCCTGGAGTGTACTGGGACTTGCGAACACCGGGGAGCTGTTTTTT. The entire variable domain, with the rest obtained from reference TRBV30 and TRBJ2-2, is as follows: SQTIHQWPATLVQPVGSPLSLECTVEGTSNPNLYWYRQAAGRGLQLLFYSVGIGQISSEVPQNLSASRPQDRQFILSSKKLLLSDSGFYLCAWSVLGLANTGELFFGEGSRLTVL.

The rearrangement uses TRBV27 and TRBJ2-3; possible D gene TRBD1, 6 bases. V lost 5 bases and J 3 bases, leaving 12 bases between the germline ends. Germline CDR1 and CDR2: MNHEY and SMNVEV (reference sequence). The CDR3 is 14 amino acids. CDR3 amino acids: CASSTLGQTDTQYF. DNA of the CDR3: TGTGCCAGCAGTACCCTAGGACAGACAGATACGCAGTATTTT.

This rearrangement joins TRBV15 to TRBJ1-3; the D gene is possibly TRBD1 (5 bases). CDR1 is LNHNV and CDR2 is YYDKDF in the germline V gene (reference sequence). CDR3 length: 16 residues. Trimming pared 1 base from V and 0 bases from J, leaving 10 bases between. The CDR3 DNA sequence: TGTGCCACCAGCAGAGGTGGGCAGGGCTCTGGAAACACCATATATTTT. Translated, it gives CATSRGGQGSGNTIYF. The entire variable domain, with the rest obtained from reference TRBV15 and TRBJ1-3, is as follows: DAMVIQNPRYQVTQFGKPVTLSCSQTLNHNVMYWYQQKSSQAPKLLFHYYDKDFNNEADTPDNFQSRRPNTSFCFLDIRSPGLGDTAMYLCATSRGGQGSGNTIYFGEGSWLTVV.

The chain uses TRBV7-9 and TRBJ2-7; TRBD1 matches at 10 bases. V dropped 6 bases and J dropped 3; count of bases not matched to a gene: 8. This CDR3 is 15 amino acids long. Germline CDR1 SEHNR, CDR2 FQNEAQ (reference sequence). CDR3 amino acids: CASSRATGGIYEQYF. In DNA, the CDR3 is TGTGCCAGCAGTCGTGCGACAGGGGGCATCTACGAGCAGTACTTC.

The chain recombines TRBV28 with TRBJ2-7, with 8 bases that match TRBD1. The CDR3 runs to 15 residues. V shed 3 bases, J shed 5 bases, and the junction held 9 bases outside the gene matches. Germline CDR1 is MDHEN and CDR2 is SYDVKM. The CDR3 DNA is TGTGCCAGCAGTTTCCTGGACAGGGATGACCACGAGCAGTACTTC. Amino acids: CASSFLDRDDHEQYF.

The J gene is TRBJ2-7, the V gene TRBV19, with TRBD2 identical over 9 bases. This CDR3 spans 14 amino acids. Trimming took 5 bases from V and 4 from J; bases not matched to a gene: 6. Germline V lookup: CDR1 LNHDA, CDR2 SQIVND (reference sequence). The CDR3 spells CASSSVAGVYEQYF. Here the CDR3 DNA reads TGTGCCAGTAGTTCGGTAGCGGGGGTTTACGAGCAGTACTTC.

CDR3 nucleotides: TGCGCCAGCAGCCAAGATGGCGAGGTTAGCTCCATATATTTT. It yields the protein CASSQDGEVSSIYF. This sequence joins TRBV4-3 and TRBJ1-3, with D unclear. Deletions cut 0 bases from V and 11 bases from J, with 14 bases between. CDR3 length equals 14 residues. In germline, CDR1 is LGHNA, CDR2 YSLEER.